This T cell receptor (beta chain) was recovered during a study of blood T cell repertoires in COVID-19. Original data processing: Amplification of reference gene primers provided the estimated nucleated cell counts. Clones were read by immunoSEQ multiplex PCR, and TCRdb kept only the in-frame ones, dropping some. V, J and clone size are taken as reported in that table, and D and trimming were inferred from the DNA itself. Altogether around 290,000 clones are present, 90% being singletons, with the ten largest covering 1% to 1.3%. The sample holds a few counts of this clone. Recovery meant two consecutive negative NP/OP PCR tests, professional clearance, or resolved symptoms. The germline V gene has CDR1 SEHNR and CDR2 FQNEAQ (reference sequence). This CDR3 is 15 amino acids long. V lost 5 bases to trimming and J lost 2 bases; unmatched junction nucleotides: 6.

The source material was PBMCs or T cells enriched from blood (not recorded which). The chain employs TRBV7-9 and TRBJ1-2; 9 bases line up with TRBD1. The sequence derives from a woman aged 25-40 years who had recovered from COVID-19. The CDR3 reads CASSPYDRGNYGYTF. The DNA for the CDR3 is TGTGCCAGCAGCCCATACGACAGGGGGAACTATGGCTACACCTTC.